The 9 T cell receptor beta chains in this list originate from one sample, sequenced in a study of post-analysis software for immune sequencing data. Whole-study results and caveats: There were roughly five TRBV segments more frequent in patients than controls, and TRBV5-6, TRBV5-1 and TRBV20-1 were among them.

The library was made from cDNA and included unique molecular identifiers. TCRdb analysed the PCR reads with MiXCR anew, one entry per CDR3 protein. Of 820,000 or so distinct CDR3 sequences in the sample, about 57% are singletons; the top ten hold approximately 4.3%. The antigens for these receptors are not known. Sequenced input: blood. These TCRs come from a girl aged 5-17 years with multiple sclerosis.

CDR3 nucleotides: TGTGCCAGCAGCCAGACAACAGGGGGCAGCTATGGCTACACCTTC. Translation gives CASSQTTGGSYGYTF. V gene TRBV5-5 combines with J gene TRBJ1-2; TRBD1 aligns across 9 bases. J lost 4 bases, V lost 4 bases, and 8 bases had no gene match. Germline values: CDR1 SGHKS, CDR2 YYEKEE (reference sequence). This CDR3 contains 15 residues.

The CDR3: CSASRGRNQPQHF. The CDR3 bases are TGCAGCGCTAGCCGGGGCCGAAATCAGCCCCAGCATTTT. V usage is TRBV29-1 and J usage is TRBJ1-5; D might be TRBD1 (5 bases). This CDR3 region has 13 residues. V lost 7 bases and J lost 4, with 14 bases in between. Germline V lookup: CDR1 SQVTM, CDR2 ANQGSEA.

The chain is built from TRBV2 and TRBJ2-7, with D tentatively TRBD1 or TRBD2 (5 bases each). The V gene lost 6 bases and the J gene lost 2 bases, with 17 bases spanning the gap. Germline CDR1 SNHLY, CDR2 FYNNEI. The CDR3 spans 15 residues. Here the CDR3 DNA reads TGTGCCAGCAGCTTCGGGGCAGAAGGCACCTACGAGCAGTACTTC. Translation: CASSFGAEGTYEQYF.

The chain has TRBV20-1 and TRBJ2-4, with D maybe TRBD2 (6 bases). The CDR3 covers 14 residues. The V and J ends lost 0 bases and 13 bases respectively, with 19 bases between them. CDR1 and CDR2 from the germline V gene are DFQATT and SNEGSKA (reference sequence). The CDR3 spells CSARDGGGSREQYF. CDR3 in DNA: TGCAGTGCTAGAGATGGGGGAGGCTCCAGGGAGCAGTACTTC.

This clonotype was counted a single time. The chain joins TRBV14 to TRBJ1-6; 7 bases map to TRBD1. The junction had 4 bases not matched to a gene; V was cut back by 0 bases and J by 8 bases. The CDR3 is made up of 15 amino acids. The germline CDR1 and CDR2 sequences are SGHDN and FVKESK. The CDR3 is CASSQEGQGDSPLHF. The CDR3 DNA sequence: TGTGCCAGCAGCCAAGAGGGTCAGGGGGATTCACCCCTCCACTTT.

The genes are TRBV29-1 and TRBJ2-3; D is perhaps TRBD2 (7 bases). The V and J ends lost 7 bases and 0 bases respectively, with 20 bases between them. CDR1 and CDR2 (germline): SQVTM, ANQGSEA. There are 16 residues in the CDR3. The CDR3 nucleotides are TGCAGCGGTACCCTTGGCGGGGGCGCTAGCACAGATACGCAGTATTTT. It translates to CSGTLGGGASTDTQYF.

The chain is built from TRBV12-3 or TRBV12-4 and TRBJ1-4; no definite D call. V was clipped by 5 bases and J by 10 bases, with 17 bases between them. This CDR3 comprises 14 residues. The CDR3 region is CASSQDFGVGKLFF. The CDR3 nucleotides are TGTGCCAGCAGTCAGGACTTCGGGGTTGGAAAACTGTTTTTT.

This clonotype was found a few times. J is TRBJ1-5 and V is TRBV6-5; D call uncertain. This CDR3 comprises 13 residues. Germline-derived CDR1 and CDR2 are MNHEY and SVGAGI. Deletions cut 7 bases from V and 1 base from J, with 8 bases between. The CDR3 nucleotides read TGTGCCAGCAAGGCGGGGAGCAATCAGCCCCAGCATTTT. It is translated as CASKAGSNQPQHF.

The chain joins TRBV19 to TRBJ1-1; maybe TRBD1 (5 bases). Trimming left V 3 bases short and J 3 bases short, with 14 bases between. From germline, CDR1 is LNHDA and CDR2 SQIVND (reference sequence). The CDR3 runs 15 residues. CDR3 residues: CASSIRPGFDTEAFF. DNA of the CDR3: TGTGCCAGTAGTATCAGGCCAGGGTTCGACACTGAAGCTTTCTTT.